A selection of T cell receptor beta chains follows, all from one sample in a study of T cell repertoires in ileal Crohn's disease. Sequencing was performed with immunoSEQ multiplex PCR; in TCRdb, only in-frame clones are kept and a portion is missing. The data hold more than 7,000 clones, with 55% to 85% observed a single time. Sequenced: ileal tissue. These receptors were collected from an adult with Crohn's disease. CDR3s include the opening cysteine and the closing phenylalanine or tryptophan. Each record gives: J gene, V gene, D gene, clone size, CDR3 protein, CDR3 DNA. A D gene is named only where the DNA matches it firmly. Some rows have no size entry. The others give once, few or many, or a class for an expanded clone.

TRBJ2-3	TRBV19	TRBD2	large	CASSTPKTSGGGADTQYF	TGTGCCAGTAGTACCCCGAAGACTAGCGGAGGCGGGGCAGATACGCAGTATTTT
TRBJ2-7	TRBV10-2	NA	NA	CASTPDGDLFYEQYF	TGCGCCAGCACCCCCGATGGGGACTTGTTCTACGAGCAGTACTTC
TRBJ1-2	TRBV28	TRBD1	NA	CASSSGPGTGRRGYTF	TGTGCCAGCAGTTCGGGCCCCGGGACAGGGCGTCGTGGCTACACCTTC
TRBJ1-2	TRBV9	NA	NA	CASSVRWGSGYTF	TGTGCCAGCAGCGTAAGGTGGGGCTCGGGCTACACCTTC
TRBJ1-2	TRBV29-1	NA	NA	CSVGRGGAEYGYTF	TGCAGCGTTGGAAGGGGGGGGGCTGAGTATGGCTACACCTTC
TRBJ2-2	TRBV9	TRBD1	NA	CASSVAPGQGAGELFF	TGTGCCAGCAGCGTAGCGCCGGGACAGGGGGCCGGGGAGCTGTTTTTT
TRBJ2-5	TRBV9	TRBD1	NA	CASSEGQNQETQYF	TGTGCCAGCAGCGAGGGACAGAATCAAGAGACCCAGTACTTC
TRBJ1-2	TRBV11-2	NA	NA	CASSHTEYGYTF	TGTGCCAGCAGCCATACAGAATATGGCTACACCTTC
TRBJ1-1	TRBV27	NA	NA	CASSLVGLGATEAFF	TGTGCCAGCAGTTTGGTGGGGTTGGGAGCCACTGAAGCTTTCTTT
TRBJ2-5	TRBV2	NA	few	CASKAPGGGGETQYF	TGTGCCAGCAAGGCCCCCGGTGGCGGAGGGGAGACCCAGTACTTC
TRBJ2-3	TRBV7-2	TRBD2	NA	CASSPWRGRRTDTQYF	TGTGCCAGCAGCCCCTGGCGGGGGAGGCGTACAGATACGCAGTATTTT
TRBJ1-3	TRBV7-9	NA	NA	CASSSTGTSGNTIYF	TGTGCCAGCAGCTCAACAGGGACTAGTGGAAACACCATATATTTT
TRBJ2-2	TRBV14	NA	NA	CASSWDKTNTGELFF	TGTGCCAGCAGTTGGGACAAGACGAACACCGGGGAGCTGTTTTTT
TRBJ2-3	TRBV5-1	TRBD1	NA	CASTSFRGQTDTQYF	TGCGCCAGCACCTCCTTTCGGGGACAGACAGATACGCAGTATTTT
TRBJ1-2	TRBV10-2	NA	NA	CASGEQGWNYGYTF	TGCGCCAGCGGTGAACAGGGTTGGAACTATGGCTACACCTTC
TRBJ1-5	TRBV27	NA	NA	CASSFGFGNQPQHF	TGTGCCAGCAGTTTCGGGTTCGGCAATCAGCCCCAGCATTTT
TRBJ2-3	TRBV19	TRBD2	once	CASSGVTSGSTDTQYF	TGTGCCAGTAGTGGGGTGACTAGCGGGAGCACAGATACGCAGTATTTT
TRBJ2-1	TRBV28	NA	few	CASSAIPGSAYNEQFF	TGTGCCAGCAGTGCCATACCCGGGTCAGCCTACAATGAGCAGTTCTTC
TRBJ2-7	TRBV6-5	NA	NA	CASSSGAYEQYF	TGTGCCAGCAGTTCAGGGGCCTACGAGCAGTACTTC
TRBJ2-2	TRBV5-6	TRBD2	NA	CASRGGSGNAIFTGELFF	TGTGCCAGCAGGGGGGGTAGCGGGAACGCTATATTCACCGGGGAGCTGTTTTTT
TRBJ1-1	TRBV7-7	NA	medium-sized	CASSRDTNTEAFF	TGTGCTAGCAGCCGAGACACGAACACTGAAGCTTTCTTT
TRBJ2-7	TRBV5-1	TRBD2	NA	CASSSGTSGSSYEQYF	TGCGCCAGCAGCTCTGGAACTAGCGGGAGTAGCTACGAGCAGTACTTC
TRBJ1-2	TRBV7-2	NA	NA	CASSVQDNYGYTF	TGTGCCAGCAGCGTCCAGGATAACTATGGCTACACCTTC
TRBJ1-1	TRBV28	NA	NA	CASSWGGRRSAFF	TGTGCCAGCAGTTGGGGGGGGAGACGCTCAGCTTTCTTT
TRBJ2-7	TRBV27	TRBD1	NA	CAKWTGRFSYEQYF	TGTGCCAAGTGGACAGGAAGGTTTTCCTACGAGCAGTACTTC
TRBJ2-7	TRBV9	NA	NA	CASSPRVPAYEQYF	TGTGCCAGCAGCCCCCGGGTCCCAGCCTACGAGCAGTACTTC
TRBJ2-1	TRBV2	NA	NA	CASKEQRMATEQFF	TGTGCCAGCAAGGAGCAGAGGATGGCGACTGAGCAGTTCTTC
TRBJ2-5	TRBV6-5	NA	few	CASSYGGGGQETQYF	TGTGCCAGCAGTTACGGGGGGGGCGGACAAGAGACCCAGTACTTC
TRBJ1-2	TRBV5-4	TRBD1	NA	CASSPEGQKGGYTF	TGTGCCAGCAGCCCGGAGGGACAGAAGGGTGGCTACACCTTC
TRBJ1-2	TRBV4-1	NA	NA	CASSQVTRENYGYTF	TGCGCCAGCAGCCAAGTCACCCGAGAGAACTATGGCTACACCTTC
TRBJ2-4	TRBV18	NA	once	CASSPGTKNIQYF	TGTGCCAGCTCACCCGGGACCAAAAACATTCAGTACTTC
TRBJ1-3	TRBV2	NA	NA	CASRQGIDTIYF	TGTGCCAGCAGACAGGGTATTGACACCATATATTTT
TRBJ2-5	TRBV11-3	NA	few	CASSAIDGETQYF	TGTGCCAGCAGCGCGATTGATGGAGAGACCCAGTACTTC
TRBJ1-5	TRBV6-1	NA	NA	CASRIQGPSNQPQHF	TGTGCCAGCAGAATACAGGGCCCTAGCAATCAGCCCCAGCATTTT
TRBJ1-1	TRBV6-6	TRBD1	NA	CASSYDTSPGGAFF	TGTGCCAGCAGTTACGATACGTCCCCAGGGGGAGCTTTCTTT
TRBJ1-4	TRBV7-9	TRBD1	NA	CASSSGTGPTEKLFF	TGTGCCAGCAGCTCCGGGACAGGGCCCACAGAAAAACTGTTTTTT
TRBJ2-7	TRBV11-3	NA	NA	CASSSGITYEQYF	TGTGCCAGCAGCTCAGGGATCACCTACGAGCAGTACTTC
TRBJ2-5	TRBV5-5	NA	few	CASSLVAGMETQYF	TGTGCCAGCAGCTTGGTGGCGGGAATGGAGACCCAGTACTTC
TRBJ2-3	TRBV5-6	NA	NA	CASSFPGQGAGTDTQYF	TGTGCCAGCAGCTTTCCGGGACAAGGGGCGGGCACAGATACGCAGTATTTT
TRBJ1-3	TRBV28	NA	NA	CASSLDTGDSGNTIYF	TGTGCCAGCAGTTTAGATACGGGGGACTCTGGAAACACCATATATTTT
TRBJ1-5	TRBV19	TRBD1	few	CASSSGQGNQPQHF	TGTGCCAGTAGTTCGGGACAGGGCAATCAGCCCCAGCATTTT
TRBJ2-5	TRBV6-1	TRBD2	NA	CASSLPGTNRGEQYF	TGTGCCAGCAGTCTCCCCGGGACGAACCGGGGGGAGCAGTACTTC
TRBJ2-3	TRBV6-6	NA	NA	CASSPLGRAADTQYF	TGTGCCAGCAGCCCCCTGGGCAGGGCGGCAGATACGCAGTATTTT
TRBJ2-3	TRBV9	NA	NA	CASTLGPSAKDTQYF	TGTGCCAGCACCCTCGGACCTAGCGCGAAAGATACGCAGTATTTT
TRBJ2-3	TRBV2	TRBD2	few	CASSEGLAGTDTQYF	TGTGCCAGCAGCGAGGGACTAGCTGGCACAGATACGCAGTATTTT
TRBJ2-3	TRBV6-1	TRBD1	NA	CASGLGGQVGDTQYF	TGTGCCAGCGGTTTGGGGGGACAGGTGGGGGATACGCAGTATTTT
TRBJ2-5	TRBV5-4	NA	NA	CASSLAPRETQYF	TGTGCCAGCAGTTTGGCCCCACGGGAGACCCAGTACTTC
TRBJ2-2	TRBV5-4	TRBD2	NA	CASSLEASGVTGELFF	TGTGCCAGCAGCTTGGAGGCTAGCGGGGTTACCGGGGAGCTGTTTTTT
TRBJ2-7	TRBV6-5	NA	once	CASSYLGQWGSYEQYF	TGTGCCAGCAGTTACCTCGGACAGTGGGGCTCCTACGAGCAGTACTTC
TRBJ2-3	TRBV11-1	NA	few	CASSLITGSGTQYF	TGTGCCAGCAGCTTAATTACGGGATCGGGTACGCAGTATTTT
TRBJ2-1	TRBV18	TRBD2	once	CASSPGGYEQFF	TGTGCCAGCTCCCCGGGGGGGTATGAGCAGTTCTTC
TRBJ2-1	TRBV18	NA	NA	CASSPQGEQFF	TGTGCCAGCTCACCCCAGGGTGAGCAGTTCTTC